This paragraph covers one T cell receptor beta chain sequence. Sequencing was performed with immunoSEQ multiplex PCR; in TCRdb, only in-frame clones are kept and a portion is missing. The repertoire holds tens of thousands of clones, with about 66% as singletons. The sample originates from a study of blood T cell repertoires in COVID-19. Study-level information: Acute and convalescent COVID-19 samples came from the United States, Italy and Spain.

This CDR3 region has 15 residues. CDR1 and CDR2 (germline): SGDLS, YYNGEE. Trimming removed 2 bases from V and 4 bases from J, with 15 bases in between. A PCR-confirmed or clinician-diagnosed COVID-19 case had contacted exposed participants within 2 weeks of entry. This chain connects TRBV9 to TRBJ1-2; the D gene is possibly TRBD1 (6 bases). This sequence was found in an older woman who had been exposed to COVID-19. Sequencing was carried out using PBMCs or T cells enriched from blood (not recorded which). The CDR3 region is CASSVQGRASYGYTF. For the CDR3, the DNA is TGTGCCAGCAGCGTTCAGGGGAGGGCCAGCTATGGCTACACCTTC.